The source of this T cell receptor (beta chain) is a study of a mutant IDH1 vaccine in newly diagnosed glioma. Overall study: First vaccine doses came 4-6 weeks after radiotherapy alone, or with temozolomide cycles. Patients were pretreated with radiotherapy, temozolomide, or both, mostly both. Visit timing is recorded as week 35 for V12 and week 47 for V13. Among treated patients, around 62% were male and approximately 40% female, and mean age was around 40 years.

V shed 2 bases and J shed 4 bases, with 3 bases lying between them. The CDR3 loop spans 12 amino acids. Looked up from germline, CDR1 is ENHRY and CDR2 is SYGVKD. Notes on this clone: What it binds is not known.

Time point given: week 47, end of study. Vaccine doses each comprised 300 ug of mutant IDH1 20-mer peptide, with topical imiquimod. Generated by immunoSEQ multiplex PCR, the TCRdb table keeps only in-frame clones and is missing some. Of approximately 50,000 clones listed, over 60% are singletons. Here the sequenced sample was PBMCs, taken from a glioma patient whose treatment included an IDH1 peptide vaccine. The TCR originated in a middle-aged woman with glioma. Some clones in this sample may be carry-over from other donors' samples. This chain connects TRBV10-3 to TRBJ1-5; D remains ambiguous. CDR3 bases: TGTGCCATCAGTGAGACGAATCAGCCCCAGCATTTT. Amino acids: CAISETNQPQHF.